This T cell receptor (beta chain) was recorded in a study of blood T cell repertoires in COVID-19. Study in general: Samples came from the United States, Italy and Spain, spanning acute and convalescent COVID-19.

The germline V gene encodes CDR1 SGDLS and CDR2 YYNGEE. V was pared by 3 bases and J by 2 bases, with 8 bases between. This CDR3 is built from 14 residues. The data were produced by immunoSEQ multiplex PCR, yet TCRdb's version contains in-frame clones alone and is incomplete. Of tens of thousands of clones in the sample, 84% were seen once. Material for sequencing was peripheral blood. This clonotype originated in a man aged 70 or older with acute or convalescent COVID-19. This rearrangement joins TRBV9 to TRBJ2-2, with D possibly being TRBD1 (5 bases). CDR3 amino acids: CASSGQGNTGELFF. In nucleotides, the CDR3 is TGTGCCAGCAGCGGGCAGGGAAACACCGGGGAGCTGTTTTTT.